This is a list of T cell receptor beta chains from one sample in a study of T cell responses to AZD1222 COVID-19 vaccine. Using immunoSEQ multiplex PCR, the repertoire was profiled, and TCRdb retains in-frame clones only, with some absent. Among more than 150,000 clones listed, about 90% were seen once. The sequenced sample was peripheral blood, obtained 28 days after the second AZD1222 dose. Every receptor here comes from an adult who received the AZD1222 COVID-19 vaccine. Both conserved end residues are part of each CDR3. D genes are given only for firm matches. For some rows the clone size is stated as once, few or many, or as a class when expanded; others skip it.

-,TRBV23-1,-,TRBJ2-2,TGCGCCAGCAGTCAATCCAGAACAGAGGAGGGCACCGGGGAGCTGTTTTTT,CASSQSRTEEGTGELFF
-,TRBV6-5,-,TRBJ1-6,TGTGCCAGCAGTTACGTGGGAATTTATAATTCACCCCTCCACTTT,CASSYVGIYNSPLHF
-,TRBV27,-,TRBJ2-2,TGTGCCAGCAGTTTATATCAGACCGGCACCGGGGAGCTGTTTTTT,CASSLYQTGTGELFF
once,TRBV7-2,-,TRBJ2-7,TGTGCCAGCAGCTTAGCCCCCCATTTCTCATACGAGCAGTACTTC,CASSLAPHFSYEQYF
-,TRBV5-1,TRBD1,TRBJ1-6,TGCGCCAGCAGCTTGGTGGGACAGGGCTATGGTTCACCCCTCCACTTT,CASSLVGQGYGSPLHF
-,TRBV19,-,TRBJ1-5,TGTGCCAGTAGTCGAGCAGGGGATCAGCCCCAGCATTTT,CASSRAGDQPQHF
few,TRBV5-3,-,TRBJ2-2,TGTGCCAGAAGTCGTTCCACCGGGGAGCTGTTTTTT,CARSRSTGELFF
-,TRBV19,-,TRBJ1-6,TGTGCCAGAGTAACAAATTCACCCCTCCACTTT,CARVTNSPLHF
few,TRBV18,-,TRBJ2-5,TGTGCCAGCTCAAGACAAGCAGGGGAGACCCAGTACTTC,CASSRQAGETQYF
-,TRBV7-8,TRBD1,TRBJ1-5,TGTGCCAGCAGCTTACCAGGGGGGTATAGCAATCAGCCCCAGCATTTT,CASSLPGGYSNQPQHF
-,TRBV2,-,TRBJ1-6,TGTGCCAGCAAGAGGCGCTCCTATAATTCACCCCTCCACTTT,CASKRRSYNSPLHF
-,TRBV9,TRBD1,TRBJ2-1,TGTGCCAGCAGCGTAGCATTACCGGACAGGGTTGGGAATGAGCAGTTCTTC,CASSVALPDRVGNEQFF
-,TRBV25-1,-,TRBJ1-4,TGTGCCAGCAGTGATATAAGGGGGGTAGGTGAAAAACTGTTTTTT,CASSDIRGVGEKLFF
-,TRBV29-1,TRBD2,TRBJ2-7,TGCAGCGTTGATAGCGGGGCCACTACGGGAGAGCAGTACTTC,CSVDSGATTGEQYF
-,TRBV7-9,-,TRBJ2-7,TGTGCCAGCAGCTCACCGCTAGTTACCGAGCAGTACTTC,CASSSPLVTEQYF
-,TRBV30,-,TRBJ2-6,TGTGCCTGGAGTGTACTATGGGACACCCGTGGGGGGGCCAACGTCCTGACTTTC,CAWSVLWDTRGGANVLTF
once,TRBV7-9,TRBD2,TRBJ2-1,TGTGCCAGCAGCTCCGACGAGGCTAGCGGGGGACTACGGGTCTTC,CASSSDEASGGLRVF
-,TRBV3-1/TRBV3-2,TRBD2,TRBJ2-7,TGTGCCAGCAGCCAAGTGGCAGGGACTAGCGGGCACGAGCAGTACTTC,CASSQVAGTSGHEQYF
-,TRBV7-9,TRBD1,TRBJ2-5,TGTGCCAGCAGCTTCGGGACAGGGAAGGAGACCCAGTACTTC,CASSFGTGKETQYF
few,TRBV19,-,TRBJ1-1,TGTGCCACTCAACCAAGACAGGCGAACACTGAAGCTTTCTTT,CATQPRQANTEAFF
-,TRBV3-1/TRBV3-2,TRBD1,TRBJ1-1,TGTGCCAGCAGCGACAGGGGGCGCGAAGCTTTCTTT,CASSDRGREAFF
-,TRBV3-1/TRBV3-2,-,TRBJ1-1,TGTGCCAGCAGCCAAGAGTTGAGGACTGAAGCTTTCTTT,CASSQELRTEAFF
-,TRBV7-2,-,TRBJ1-5,TGTGCCAGCAGCACAGGTGGGCCAGGTAGCAATCAGCCCCAGCATTTT,CASSTGGPGSNQPQHF
-,TRBV3-1/TRBV3-2,-,TRBJ1-3,TGTGCCAGCAGCCAAGACGTGCTGGGGGGAAACACCATATATTTT,CASSQDVLGGNTIYF
-,TRBV2,-,TRBJ1-2,TGTGCCAGCAGGGAGACTCCCGGGAACTATGGCTACACCTTC,CASRETPGNYGYTF
-,TRBV5-4,TRBD1,TRBJ2-1,TGTGCCAGCAGCTCGAGGACAGGGGGCGCCTACAATGAGCAGTTCTTC,CASSSRTGGAYNEQFF